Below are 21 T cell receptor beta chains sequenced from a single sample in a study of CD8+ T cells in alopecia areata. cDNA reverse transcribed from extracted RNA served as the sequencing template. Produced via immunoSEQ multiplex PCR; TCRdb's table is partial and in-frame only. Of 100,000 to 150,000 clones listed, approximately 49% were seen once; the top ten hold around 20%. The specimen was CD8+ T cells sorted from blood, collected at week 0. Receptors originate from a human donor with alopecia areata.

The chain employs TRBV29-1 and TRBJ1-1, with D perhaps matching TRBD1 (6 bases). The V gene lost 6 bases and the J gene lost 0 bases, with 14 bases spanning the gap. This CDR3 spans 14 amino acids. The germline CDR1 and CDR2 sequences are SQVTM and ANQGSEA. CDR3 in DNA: TGCAGCGTAACAGGGATGGGAATGAACACTGAAGCTTTCTTT. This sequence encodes CSVTGMGMNTEAFF.

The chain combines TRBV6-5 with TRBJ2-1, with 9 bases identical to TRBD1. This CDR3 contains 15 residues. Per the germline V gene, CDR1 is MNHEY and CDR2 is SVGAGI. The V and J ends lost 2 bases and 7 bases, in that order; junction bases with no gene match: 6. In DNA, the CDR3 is TGTGCCAGCAGTTACCCGGGACAGGGTTCGAATGAGCAGTTCTTC. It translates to CASSYPGQGSNEQFF.

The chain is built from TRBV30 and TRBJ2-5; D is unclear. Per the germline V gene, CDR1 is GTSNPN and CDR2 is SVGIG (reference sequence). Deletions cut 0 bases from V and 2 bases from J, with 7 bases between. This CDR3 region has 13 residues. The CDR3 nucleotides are TGTGCCTGGAGTGTACCACGACAAGAGACCCAGTACTTC. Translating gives CAWSVPRQETQYF.

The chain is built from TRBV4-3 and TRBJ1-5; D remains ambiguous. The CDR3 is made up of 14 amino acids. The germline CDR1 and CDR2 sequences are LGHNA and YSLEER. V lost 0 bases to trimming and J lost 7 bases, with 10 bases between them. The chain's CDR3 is CASSQDSEGQPQHF. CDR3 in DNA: TGCGCCAGCAGCCAAGATTCCGAGGGCCAGCCCCAGCATTTT.

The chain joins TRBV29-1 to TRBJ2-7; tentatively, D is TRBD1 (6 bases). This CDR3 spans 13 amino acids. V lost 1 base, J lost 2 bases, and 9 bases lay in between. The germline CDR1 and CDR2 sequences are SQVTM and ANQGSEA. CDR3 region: CSVEGDTTYEQYF. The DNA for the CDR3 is TGCAGCGTTGAAGGGGACACAACCTACGAGCAGTACTTC.

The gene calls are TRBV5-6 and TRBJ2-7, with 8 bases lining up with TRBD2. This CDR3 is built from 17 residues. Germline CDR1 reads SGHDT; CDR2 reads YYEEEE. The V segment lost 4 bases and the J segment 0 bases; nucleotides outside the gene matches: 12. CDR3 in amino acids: CASSPGGRHGFSYEQYF. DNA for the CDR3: TGTGCCAGCAGCCCGGGGGGGCGGCACGGCTTCTCCTACGAGCAGTACTTC.

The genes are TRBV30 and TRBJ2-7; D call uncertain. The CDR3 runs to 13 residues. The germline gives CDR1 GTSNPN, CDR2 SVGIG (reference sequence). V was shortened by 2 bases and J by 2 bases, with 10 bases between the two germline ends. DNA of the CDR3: TGTGCCTGGAGTTATAGGGATCCCTACGAGCAGTACTTC. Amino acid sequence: CAWSYRDPYEQYF.

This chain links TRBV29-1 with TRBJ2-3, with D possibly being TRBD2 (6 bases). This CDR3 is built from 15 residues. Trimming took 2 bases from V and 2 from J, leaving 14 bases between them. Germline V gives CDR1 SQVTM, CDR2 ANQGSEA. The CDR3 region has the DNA TGCAGCGTTGAATTAGCGGAACGTTCCACAGATACGCAGTATTTT. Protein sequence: CSVELAERSTDTQYF.

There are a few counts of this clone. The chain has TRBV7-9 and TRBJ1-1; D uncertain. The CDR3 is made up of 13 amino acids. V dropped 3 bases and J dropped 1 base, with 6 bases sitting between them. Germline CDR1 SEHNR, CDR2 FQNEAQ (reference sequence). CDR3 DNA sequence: TGTGCCAGCAGCTTCGAGGAGAACACTGAAGCTTTCTTT. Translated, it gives CASSFEENTEAFF.

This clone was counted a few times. CDR3 in DNA: TGTGCCAGCAGGTCGACAGGCCAAGCCCCCTACAATGAGCAGTTCTTC. As protein: CASRSTGQAPYNEQFF. The V call is TRBV7-9, the J call TRBJ2-1; maybe TRBD1 (6 bases). This CDR3 is built from 16 residues. CDR1 SEHNR and CDR2 FQNEAQ come from the germline V gene (reference sequence). V was trimmed by 6 bases and J by 2 bases, leaving 17 bases between them.

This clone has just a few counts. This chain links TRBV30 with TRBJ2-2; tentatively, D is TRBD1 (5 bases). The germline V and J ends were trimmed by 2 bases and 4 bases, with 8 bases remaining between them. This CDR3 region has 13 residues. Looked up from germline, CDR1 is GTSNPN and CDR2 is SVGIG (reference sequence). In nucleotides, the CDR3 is TGTGCCTGGAGTTTGGACACCACCGGGGAGCTGTTTTTT. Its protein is CAWSLDTTGELFF.

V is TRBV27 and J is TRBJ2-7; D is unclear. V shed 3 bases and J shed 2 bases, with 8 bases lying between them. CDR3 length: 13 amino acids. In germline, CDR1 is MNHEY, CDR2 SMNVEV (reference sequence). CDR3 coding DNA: TGTGCCAGCAGTTTCATCGGAGCCTACGAGCAGTACTTC. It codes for CASSFIGAYEQYF.

CDR3 nucleotide sequence: TGTGCCAGCAGTTTAGGACCAGGGGCGCAGAATGAAAAACTGTTTTTT. The encoded protein is CASSLGPGAQNEKLFF. This rearrangement joins TRBV27 to TRBJ1-4, with D possibly matching TRBD1 (6 bases). The CDR3 has 16 amino acids. The germline CDR1 and CDR2 sequences are MNHEY and SMNVEV (reference sequence). Trimming stripped 2 bases from V and 5 bases from J, with 15 bases between.

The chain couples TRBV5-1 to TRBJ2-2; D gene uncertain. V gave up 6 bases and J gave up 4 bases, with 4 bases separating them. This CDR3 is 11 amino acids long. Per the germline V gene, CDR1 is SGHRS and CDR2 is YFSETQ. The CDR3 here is CASTGTGELFF. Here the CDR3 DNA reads TGCGCCAGCACGGGCACCGGGGAGCTGTTTTTT.

The CDR3 region is CASSLVRTGSYEQYF. For the CDR3, the DNA is TGCGCCAGCAGCTTGGTTCGGACAGGATCCTACGAGCAGTACTTC. The chain joins TRBV5-1 to TRBJ2-7, with 7 bases identical to TRBD1. Unmatched junction bases numbered 4, after V lost 0 bases and J lost 1 base. The CDR3 has 15 residues. CDR1 SGHRS and CDR2 YFSETQ come from the germline V gene. The variable domain in full, completed from reference TRBV5-1 and TRBJ2-7, reads KAGVTQTPRYLIKTRGQQVTLSCSPISGHRSVSWYQQTPGQGLQFLFEYFSETQRNKGNFPGRFSGRQFSNSRSEMNVSTLELGDSALYLCASSLVRTGSYEQYFGPGTRLTVT.

This CDR3 is CASSPGGQGLHEQYF. In nucleotides, the CDR3 is TGTGCCAGCAGCCCGGGGGGACAGGGGCTACACGAGCAGTACTTC. The chain uses TRBV13 and TRBJ2-7, with 10 positions matching TRBD1. Germline loops: CDR1 PRHDT, CDR2 FYEKMQ (reference sequence). This CDR3 spans 15 amino acids. V shed 5 bases and J 5 bases; nucleotides not matched to a gene: 9.

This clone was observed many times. CDR3 sequence reads: CASNTGRDGYTF. Here the CDR3 DNA reads TGTGCCAGCAACACAGGGAGAGATGGCTACACCTTC. The rearrangement uses TRBV7-9 and TRBJ1-2; TRBD1 is a possible D gene (6 bases). The V end lost 7 bases, the J end lost 6 bases, and 12 bases lay between the germline ends. Looked up from germline, CDR1 is SEHNR and CDR2 is FQNEAQ (reference sequence). The CDR3 sequence is 12 residues long.

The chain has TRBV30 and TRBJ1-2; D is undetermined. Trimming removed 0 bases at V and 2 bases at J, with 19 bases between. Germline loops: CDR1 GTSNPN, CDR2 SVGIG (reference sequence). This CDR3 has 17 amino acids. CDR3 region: CAWSVNRDSPLNYGYTF. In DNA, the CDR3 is TGTGCCTGGAGTGTAAATCGGGATAGTCCCCTCAACTATGGCTACACCTTC.

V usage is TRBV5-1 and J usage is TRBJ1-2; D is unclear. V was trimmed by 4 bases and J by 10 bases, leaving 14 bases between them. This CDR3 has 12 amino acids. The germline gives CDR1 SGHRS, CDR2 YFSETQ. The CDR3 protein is CASSPEDGDYTF. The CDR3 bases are TGCGCCAGCAGCCCGGAGGACGGGGACTACACCTTC. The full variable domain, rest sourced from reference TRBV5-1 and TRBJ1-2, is KAGVTQTPRYLIKTRGQQVTLSCSPISGHRSVSWYQQTPGQGLQFLFEYFSETQRNKGNFPGRFSGRQFSNSRSEMNVSTLELGDSALYLCASSPEDGDYTFGSGTRLTVV.

This CDR3 reads CASSLDSTYEQYF. CDR3 bases: TGTGCCAGCAGTTTGGATAGCACCTACGAGCAGTACTTC. The chain has TRBV27 and TRBJ2-7; D unclear. The V end was cut by 3 bases, the J end by 2 bases, with 8 bases between. Germline V gene lookup returns CDR1 MNHEY and CDR2 SMNVEV (reference sequence). This CDR3 region has 13 residues.

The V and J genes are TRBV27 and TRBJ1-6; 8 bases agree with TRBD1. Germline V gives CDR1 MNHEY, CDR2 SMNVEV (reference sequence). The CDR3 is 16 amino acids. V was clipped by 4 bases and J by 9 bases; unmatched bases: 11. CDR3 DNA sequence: TGTGCCAGCAGTTCTAACAGGGGAGGGACAGGTTCACCCCTCCACTTT. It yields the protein CASSSNRGGTGSPLHF.